Below, one T cell receptor beta chain is given with its context. CDR1 is SGDLS and CDR2 is YYNGEE in the germline V gene. The CDR3 runs to 16 residues. Trimming left V 4 bases short and J 0 bases short, with 15 bases between. Amplification of TCR beta CDR3 regions used RNA as the template. TCR CDR3 underwent first-round RT-PCR with the HTBI primer set. TCRdb ran MiXCR on the multiplex PCR reads and lists one entry per CDR3 protein. The repertoire holds 480,000 or so distinct CDR3 sequences, with around 14% as singletons. This record belongs to a study of T cells in Graves' hyperthyroidism and ophthalmopathy.

The chain recombines TRBV9 with TRBJ2-3; D is uncertain. Source material: blood. The TCR sequence derives from a woman aged 18-35 years with Graves' hyperthyroidism. The CDR3 protein is CASSPARASSTDTQYF. CDR3 nucleotides: TGTGCCAGCAGCCCGGCACGGGCAAGTAGCACAGATACGCAGTATTTT.